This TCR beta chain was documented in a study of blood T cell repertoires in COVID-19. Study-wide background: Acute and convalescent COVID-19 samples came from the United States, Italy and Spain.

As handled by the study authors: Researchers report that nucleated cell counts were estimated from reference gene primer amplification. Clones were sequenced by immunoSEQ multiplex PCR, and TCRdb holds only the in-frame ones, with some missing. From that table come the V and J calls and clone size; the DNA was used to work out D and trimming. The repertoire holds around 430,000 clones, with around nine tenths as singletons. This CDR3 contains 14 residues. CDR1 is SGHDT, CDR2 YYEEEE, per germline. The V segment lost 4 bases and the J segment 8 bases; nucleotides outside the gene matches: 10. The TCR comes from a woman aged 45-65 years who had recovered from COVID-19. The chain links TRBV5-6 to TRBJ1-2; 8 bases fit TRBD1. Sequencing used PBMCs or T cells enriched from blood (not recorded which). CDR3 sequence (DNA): TGTGCCAGCAGCCTCGACAGGGGTTATGGCGGCTACACCTTC. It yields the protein CASSLDRGYGGYTF.